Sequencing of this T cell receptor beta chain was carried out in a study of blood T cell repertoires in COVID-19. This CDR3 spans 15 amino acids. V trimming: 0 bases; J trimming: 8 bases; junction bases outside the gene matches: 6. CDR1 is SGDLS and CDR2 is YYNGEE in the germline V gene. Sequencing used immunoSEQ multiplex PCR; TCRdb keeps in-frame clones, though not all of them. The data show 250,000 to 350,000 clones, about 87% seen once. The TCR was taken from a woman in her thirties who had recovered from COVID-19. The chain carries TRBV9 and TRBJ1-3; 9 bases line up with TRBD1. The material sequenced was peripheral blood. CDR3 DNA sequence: TGTGCCAGCAGCGTAGCACAGGGGGCAGTTGACACCATATATTTT. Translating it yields CASSVAQGAVDTIYF. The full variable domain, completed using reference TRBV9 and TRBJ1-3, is DSGVTQTPKHLITATGQRVTLRCSPRSGDLSVYWYQQSLDQGLQFLIQYYNGEERAKGNILERFSAQQFPDLHSELNLSSLELGDSALYFCASSVAQGAVDTIYFGEGSWLTVV.